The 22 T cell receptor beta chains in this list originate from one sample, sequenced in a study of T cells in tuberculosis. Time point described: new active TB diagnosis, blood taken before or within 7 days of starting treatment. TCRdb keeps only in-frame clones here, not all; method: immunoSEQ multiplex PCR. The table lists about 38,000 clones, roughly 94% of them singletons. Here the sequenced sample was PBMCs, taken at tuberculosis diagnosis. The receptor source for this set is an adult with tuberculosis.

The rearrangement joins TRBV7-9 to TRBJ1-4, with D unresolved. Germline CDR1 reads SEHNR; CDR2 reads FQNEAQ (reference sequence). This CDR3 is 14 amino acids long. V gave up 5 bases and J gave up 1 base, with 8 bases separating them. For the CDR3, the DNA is TGTGCCAGCAGCCGGGCGGGAACTAATGAAAAACTGTTTTTT. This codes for CASSRAGTNEKLFF.

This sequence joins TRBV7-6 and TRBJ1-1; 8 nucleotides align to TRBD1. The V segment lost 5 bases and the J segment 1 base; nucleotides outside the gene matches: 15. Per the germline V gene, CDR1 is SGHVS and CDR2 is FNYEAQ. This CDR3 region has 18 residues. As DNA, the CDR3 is TGTGCCAGCAGCCCGAGGGGGGACAGGCCGACAAAGAACACTGAAGCTTTCTTT. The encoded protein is CASSPRGDRPTKNTEAFF.

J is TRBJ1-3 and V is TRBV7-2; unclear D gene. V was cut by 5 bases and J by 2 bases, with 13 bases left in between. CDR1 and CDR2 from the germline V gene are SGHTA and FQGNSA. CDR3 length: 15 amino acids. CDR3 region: CASSPRGGPGNTIYF. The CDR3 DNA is TGTGCCAGCAGCCCCAGAGGAGGGCCTGGAAACACCATATATTTT.

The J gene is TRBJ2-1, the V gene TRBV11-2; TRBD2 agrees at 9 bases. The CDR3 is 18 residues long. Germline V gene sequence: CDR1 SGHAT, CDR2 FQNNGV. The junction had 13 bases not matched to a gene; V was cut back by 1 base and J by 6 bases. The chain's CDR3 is CASSLGVSPSGGFNEQFF. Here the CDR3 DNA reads TGTGCCAGCAGCTTAGGAGTTTCTCCCAGCGGGGGGTTCAATGAGCAGTTCTTC.

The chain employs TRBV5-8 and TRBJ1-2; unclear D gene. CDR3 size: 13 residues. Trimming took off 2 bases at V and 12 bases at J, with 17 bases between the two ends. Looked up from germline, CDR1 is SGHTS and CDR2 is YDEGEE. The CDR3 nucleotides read TGTGCCAGCAGCTTCGCGGGAGGTGGCGGGGACACCTTC. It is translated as CASSFAGGGGDTF. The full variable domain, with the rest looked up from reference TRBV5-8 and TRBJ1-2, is EAGVTQSPTHLIKTRGQQATLRCSPISGHTSVYWYQQALGLGLQFLLWYDEGEERNRGNFPPRFSGRQFPNYSSELNVNALELEDSALYLCASSFAGGGGDTFGSGTRLTVV.

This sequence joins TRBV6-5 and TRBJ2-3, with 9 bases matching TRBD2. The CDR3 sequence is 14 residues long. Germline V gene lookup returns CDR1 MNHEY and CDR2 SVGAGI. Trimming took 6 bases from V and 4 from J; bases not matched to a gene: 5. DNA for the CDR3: TGTGCCAGCAGAAGTAGCGGGGGCTCAGATACGCAGTATTTT. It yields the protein CASRSSGGSDTQYF.

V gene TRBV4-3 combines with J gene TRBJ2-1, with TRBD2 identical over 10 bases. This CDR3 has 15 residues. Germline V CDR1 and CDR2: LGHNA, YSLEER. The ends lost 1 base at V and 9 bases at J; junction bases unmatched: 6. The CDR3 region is CASSQVSGGALEQFF. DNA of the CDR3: TGCGCCAGCAGCCAAGTGAGCGGGGGGGCCCTTGAGCAGTTCTTC.

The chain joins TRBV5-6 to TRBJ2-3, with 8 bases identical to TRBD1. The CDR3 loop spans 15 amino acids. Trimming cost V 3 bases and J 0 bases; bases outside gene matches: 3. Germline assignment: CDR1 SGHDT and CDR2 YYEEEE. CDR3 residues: CASSYRGRSTDTQYF. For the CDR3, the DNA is TGTGCCAGCAGCTACAGGGGGAGGAGCACAGATACGCAGTATTTT.

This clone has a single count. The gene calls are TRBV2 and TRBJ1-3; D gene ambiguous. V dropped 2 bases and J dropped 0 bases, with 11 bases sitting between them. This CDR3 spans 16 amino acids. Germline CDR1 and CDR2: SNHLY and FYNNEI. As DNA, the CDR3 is TGTGCCAGCAGTGAATGGGAGCCGCACTCTGGAAACACCATATATTTT. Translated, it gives CASSEWEPHSGNTIYF.

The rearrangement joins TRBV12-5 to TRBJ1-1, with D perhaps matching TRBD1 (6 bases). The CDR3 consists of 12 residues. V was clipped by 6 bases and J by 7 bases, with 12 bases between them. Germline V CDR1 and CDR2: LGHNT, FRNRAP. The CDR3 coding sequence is TGTGCTAGTGGCCCCGGACAGTATGAAGCTTTCTTT. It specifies CASGPGQYEAFF.

CDR3: CATSGRRLSTEAFF. DNA of the CDR3: TGTGCCACCAGCGGGCGTAGGCTGAGCACTGAAGCTTTCTTT. This rearrangement joins TRBV15 to TRBJ1-1; D ambiguous. The V end was cut by 5 bases, the J end by 4 bases, with 14 bases between. Germline lookup yields CDR1 LNHNV and CDR2 YYDKDF (reference sequence). The CDR3 totals 14 residues.

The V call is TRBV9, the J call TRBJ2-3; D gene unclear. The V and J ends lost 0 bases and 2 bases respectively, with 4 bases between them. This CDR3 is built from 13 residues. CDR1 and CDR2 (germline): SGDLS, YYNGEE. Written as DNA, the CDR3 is TGTGCCAGCAGCGTAGACAACACAGATACGCAGTATTTT. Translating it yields CASSVDNTDTQYF. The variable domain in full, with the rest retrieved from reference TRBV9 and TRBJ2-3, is DSGVTQTPKHLITATGQRVTLRCSPRSGDLSVYWYQQSLDQGLQFLIQYYNGEERAKGNILERFSAQQFPDLHSELNLSSLELGDSALYFCASSVDNTDTQYFGPGTRLTVL.

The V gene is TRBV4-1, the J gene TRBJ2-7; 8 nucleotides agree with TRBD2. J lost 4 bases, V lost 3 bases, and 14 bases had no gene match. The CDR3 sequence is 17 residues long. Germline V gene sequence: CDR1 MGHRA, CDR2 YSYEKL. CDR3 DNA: TGCGCCAGCAGCCAGGATTATAGCGGGGAGAGGTCGTACGAGCAGTACTTC. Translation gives CASSQDYSGERSYEQYF.

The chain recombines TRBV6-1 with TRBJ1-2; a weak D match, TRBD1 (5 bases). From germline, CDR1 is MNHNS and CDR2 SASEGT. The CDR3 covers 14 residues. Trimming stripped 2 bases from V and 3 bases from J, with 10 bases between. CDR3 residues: CASSEYQGDYGYTF. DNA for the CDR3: TGTGCCAGCAGTGAATATCAAGGGGACTATGGCTACACCTTC.

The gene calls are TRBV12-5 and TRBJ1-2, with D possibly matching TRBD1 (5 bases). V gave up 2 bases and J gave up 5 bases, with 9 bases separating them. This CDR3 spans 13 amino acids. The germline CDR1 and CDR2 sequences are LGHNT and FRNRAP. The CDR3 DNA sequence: TGTGCTAGTGGTTTGAGGGAGGGGTATGGCTACACCTTC. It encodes CASGLREGYGYTF.

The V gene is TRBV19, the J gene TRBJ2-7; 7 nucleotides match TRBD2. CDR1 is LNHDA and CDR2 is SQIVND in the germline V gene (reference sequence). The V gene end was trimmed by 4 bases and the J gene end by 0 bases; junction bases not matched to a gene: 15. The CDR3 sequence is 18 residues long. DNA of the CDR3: TGTGCCAGTAGTACGCGGCCAAAAAGCGGGGATGACTCCTACGAGCAGTACTTC. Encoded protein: CASSTRPKSGDDSYEQYF.

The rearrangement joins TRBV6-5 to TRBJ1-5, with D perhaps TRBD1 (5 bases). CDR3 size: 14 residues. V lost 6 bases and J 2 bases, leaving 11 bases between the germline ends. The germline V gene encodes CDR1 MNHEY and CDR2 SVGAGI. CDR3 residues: CASSPGYGNQPQHF. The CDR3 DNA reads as TGTGCCAGCAGCCCAGGGTATGGCAATCAGCCCCAGCATTTT.

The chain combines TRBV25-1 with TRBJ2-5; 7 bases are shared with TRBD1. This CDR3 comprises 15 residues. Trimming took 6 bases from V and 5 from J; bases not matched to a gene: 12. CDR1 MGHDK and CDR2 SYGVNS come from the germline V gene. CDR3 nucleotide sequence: TGTGCCAGCAGGGAACCGAAGGGGGCAGAGGAGACCCAGTACTTC. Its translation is CASREPKGAEETQYF.

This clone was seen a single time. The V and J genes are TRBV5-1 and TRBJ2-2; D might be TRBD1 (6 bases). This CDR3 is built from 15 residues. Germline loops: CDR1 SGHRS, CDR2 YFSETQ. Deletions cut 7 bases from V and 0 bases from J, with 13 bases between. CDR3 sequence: CASSSGQTNTGELFF. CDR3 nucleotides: TGCGCCAGCTCAAGCGGACAGACGAACACCGGGGAGCTGTTTTTT.

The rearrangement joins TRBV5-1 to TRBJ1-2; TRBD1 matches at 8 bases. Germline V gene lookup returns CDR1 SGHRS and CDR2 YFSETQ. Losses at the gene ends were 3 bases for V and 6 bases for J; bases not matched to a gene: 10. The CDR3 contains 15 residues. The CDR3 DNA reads TGCGCCAGCAGCTCCCCAAGCCGGACAGGGCATGGCTACACCTTC. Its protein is CASSSPSRTGHGYTF. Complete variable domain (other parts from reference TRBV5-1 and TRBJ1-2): KAGVTQTPRYLIKTRGQQVTLSCSPISGHRSVSWYQQTPGQGLQFLFEYFSETQRNKGNFPGRFSGRQFSNSRSEMNVSTLELGDSALYLCASSSPSRTGHGYTFGSGTRLTVV.

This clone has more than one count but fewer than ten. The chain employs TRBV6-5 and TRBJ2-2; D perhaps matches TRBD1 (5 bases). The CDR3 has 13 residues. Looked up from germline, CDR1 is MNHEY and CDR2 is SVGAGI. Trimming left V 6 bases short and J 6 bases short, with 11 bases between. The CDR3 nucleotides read TGTGCCAGCAGGGGGCCGGGCGCCGGGGAGCTGTTTTTT. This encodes CASRGPGAGELFF.

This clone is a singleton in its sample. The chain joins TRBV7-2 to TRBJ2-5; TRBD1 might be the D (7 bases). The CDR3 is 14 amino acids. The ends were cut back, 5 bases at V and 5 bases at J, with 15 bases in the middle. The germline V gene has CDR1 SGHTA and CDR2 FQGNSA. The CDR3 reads CASSIPTGTETQYF. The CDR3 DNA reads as TGTGCCAGCAGCATACCGACAGGGACTGAGACCCAGTACTTC.